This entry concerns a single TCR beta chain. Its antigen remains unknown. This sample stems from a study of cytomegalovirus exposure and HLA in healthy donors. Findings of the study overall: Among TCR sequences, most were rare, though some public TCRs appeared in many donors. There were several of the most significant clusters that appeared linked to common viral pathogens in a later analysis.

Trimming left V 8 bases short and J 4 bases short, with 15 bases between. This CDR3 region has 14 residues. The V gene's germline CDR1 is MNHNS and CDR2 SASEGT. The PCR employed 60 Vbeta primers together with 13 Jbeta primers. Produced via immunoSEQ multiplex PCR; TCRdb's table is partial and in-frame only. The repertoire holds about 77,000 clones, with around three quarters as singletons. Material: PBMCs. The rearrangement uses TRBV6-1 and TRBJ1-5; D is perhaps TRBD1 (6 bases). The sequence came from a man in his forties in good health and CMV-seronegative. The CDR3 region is CASLGTKVNQPQHF. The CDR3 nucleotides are TGTGCCAGCTTAGGGACAAAGGTGAATCAGCCCCAGCATTTT.